What follows are 9 T cell receptor beta chains derived from one specimen sequenced in a study of response to subunit inactivated influenza vaccine. MiXCR, run by TCRdb on the RT-PCR reads, gives a single entry per CDR3 protein. The sample yields around 490,000 distinct CDR3 sequences, roughly 8.2% seen once. The sample in question was PBMCs from blood, obtained less than 30 months after vaccination. The receptor set was obtained from a man in his fifties or sixties who received an inactivated influenza vaccine.

This clonotype was seen repeatedly, ten times or more. The chain employs TRBV7-9 and TRBJ1-2; tentative D call: TRBD1 (5 bases). V was trimmed by 6 bases and J by 2 bases, leaving 16 bases between them. Looked up from germline, CDR1 is SEHNR and CDR2 is FQNEAQ (reference sequence). The CDR3 covers 15 residues. The CDR3 sequence is CASSFRDQGNYGYTF. The CDR3 nucleotides are TGTGCCAGCAGTTTCCGAGACCAGGGCAACTATGGCTACACCTTC.

This clonotype was observed a handful of times. This chain joins TRBV28 and TRBJ2-7, with TRBD1 identical over 8 bases. V was clipped by 3 bases and J by 5 bases; unmatched bases: 12. This CDR3 has 16 amino acids. Germline V lookup: CDR1 MDHEN, CDR2 SYDVKM. CDR3 bases: TGTGCCAGCAGTTTCACCGACAGGGGTAACTCGGACGAGCAGTACTTC. Its protein is CASSFTDRGNSDEQYF.

The J gene is TRBJ1-4, the V gene TRBV4-2; tentative D call: TRBD1 (5 bases). This CDR3 has 15 amino acids. Trimming removed 2 bases from V and 8 bases from J, with 15 bases in between. Germline V gene data show CDR1 as LGHNA and CDR2 as YNFKEQ. CDR3 protein: CASSQWAGAVEKLFF. Here the CDR3 DNA reads TGTGCCAGCAGCCAATGGGCCGGGGCCGTCGAAAAACTGTTTTTT.

The V call is TRBV5-5, the J call TRBJ2-1, with D possibly TRBD1 on 6 matching bases. The V end was cut by 0 bases, the J end by 6 bases, with 13 bases between. Germline-derived CDR1 and CDR2 are SGHKS and YYEKEE (reference sequence). There are 15 residues in the CDR3. CDR3 sequence: CASSLEFRGRNEQFF. CDR3 sequence (DNA): TGTGCCAGCAGCTTGGAGTTCAGGGGACGCAATGAGCAGTTCTTC.

This clonotype came up many times. The rearrangement links TRBV20-1 to TRBJ2-5; D call uncertain. The CDR3 consists of 11 residues. Germline CDR1 and CDR2: DFQATT and SNEGSKA (reference sequence). Trimming removed 1 base from V and 5 bases from J, with 5 bases in between. The CDR3 loop reads CSARVWETQYF. As DNA, the CDR3 is TGCAGTGCTAGAGTCTGGGAGACCCAGTACTTC.

The CDR3 coding sequence is TGTGCCAGCTTGGGCGGGGGACACCGATACGAGCAGTACTTC. Translated: CASLGGGHRYEQYF. This rearrangement joins TRBV28 to TRBJ2-7; D perhaps matches TRBD2 (7 bases). Trimming cost V 8 bases and J 4 bases, with 18 bases left between them. The germline gives CDR1 MDHEN, CDR2 SYDVKM. CDR3 size: 14 residues.

In its sample, this clonotype was seen a few times. The V and J genes are TRBV29-1 and TRBJ1-5; D not resolved. CDR1 and CDR2 from the germline V gene are SQVTM and ANQGSEA. The V gene lost 6 bases and the J gene lost 7 bases, with 16 bases spanning the gap. The CDR3 loop spans 13 amino acids. CDR3 in amino acids: CSVAAGMGQPQHF. In DNA form, the CDR3 reads TGCAGCGTAGCCGCGGGAATGGGACAGCCCCAGCATTTT. The full variable domain, completed using reference TRBV29-1 and TRBJ1-5, is SAVISQKPSRDICQRGTSLTIQCQVDSQVTMMFWYRQQPGQSLTLIATANQGSEATYESGFVIDKFPISRPNLTFSTLTVSNMSPEDSSIYLCSVAAGMGQPQHFGDGTRLSIL.

In its sample, this clonotype was seen many times. The rearrangement links TRBV7-8 to TRBJ1-2; TRBD1 aligns across 10 bases. Germline loops: CDR1 SGHVS, CDR2 FQNEAQ. V shed 2 bases and J 8 bases; nucleotides not matched to a gene: 5. This CDR3 is built from 14 residues. This chain's CDR3 is CASSLMGTGEGYTF. The CDR3 DNA sequence: TGTGCCAGCAGCTTAATGGGGACAGGGGAGGGCTACACCTTC.

In DNA form, the CDR3 reads TGCGCCAGCAGCCAAGGGACGGAGAACACTGAAGCTTTCTTT. This codes for CASSQGTENTEAFF. The rearrangement joins TRBV4-3 to TRBJ1-1; no definite D call. Per the germline V gene, CDR1 is LGHNA and CDR2 is YSLEER. The CDR3 length is 14 residues. V was trimmed by 1 base and J by 1 base, leaving 7 bases between them.